Listed below are T cell receptor beta chains from one sample, sequenced in a study of metastatic and nonmetastatic thyroid tumors. TCRdb re-clonotyped the PCR reads via MiXCR. This sample has around 16,000 clones, with over 20% found just once. Sample: blood. The receptor set was obtained from a male donor with papillary thyroid cancer or a benign thyroid nodule (not recorded which). Some clones in this sample may be carry-over from other donors' samples. CDR3s include the opening cysteine and the closing phenylalanine or tryptophan. D genes are given only for firm matches. Clone size is given for some rows only: seen once, a few or many times, or a class if the clone is expanded.

clone_size,d_call,j_call,v_call,cdr3_nt,cdr3_aa
many,TRBD1,TRBJ2-5,TRBV15,TGTGCCACCAGCGGAATAAAAACAGGGGTTGAGACCCAGTACTTC,CATSGIKTGVETQYF
NA,NA,TRBJ2-5,TRBV11-3,TGTGCCAGCACCCCGCGACAGCAAGAGACCCAGTACTTC,CASTPRQQETQYF
many,NA,TRBJ1-2,TRBV5-6,TGTGCCAGCAGCATAGACAGAAACTATGGCTACACCTTC,CASSIDRNYGYTF
many,TRBD2,TRBJ2-5,TRBV6-1,TGTGCCAGCAGATCCGCTAGCGGGGTTGAGACCCAGTACTTC,CASRSASGVETQYF
few,TRBD2,TRBJ2-3,TRBV4-3,TGCGCCAGCAGCCAAGAGATCACGGGGGGTGGGACAGATACGCAGTATTTT,CASSQEITGGGTDTQYF
few,NA,TRBJ1-5,TRBV24-1,TGTGCCACCAGTGGCCCGGGACCCAATCAGCCCCAGCATTTT,CATSGPGPNQPQHF
NA,NA,TRBJ1-2,TRBV30,TGTGCCTGGAGTGGGGGGGGTGACTATGGCTACACCTTC,CAWSGGGDYGYTF
many,TRBD1,TRBJ2-2,TRBV6-4,TGTGCCAGTCAGGGACAGGCGAACACCGGGGAGCTGTTTTTT,CASQGQANTGELFF
many,TRBD1,TRBJ2-7,TRBV11-2,TGTGCCAGCAGCTTAACAGGGGGGTTATACGAGCAGTACTTC,CASSLTGGLYEQYF
NA,NA,TRBJ2-5,TRBV9,TGTGTCAGCAGCCCACGGGGGTCGGAGACCAAGTACTTC,CVSSPRGSETKYF
many,TRBD1,TRBJ1-4,TRBV7-2,TGTGCCAGCAGCTCCGGGACAGGGTATGAAAAACTGTTTTTT,CASSSGTGYEKLFF
many,NA,TRBJ2-5,TRBV9,TGTGCCAGCAGCGTAGAAGGGCGGGAGACCCAGTACTTC,CASSVEGRETQYF
many,NA,TRBJ2-7,TRBV30,TGTGCCTGGAGTGTAGGCTTCAGCGGCGAGCAGTACTTC,CAWSVGFSGEQYF
NA,NA,TRBJ2-7,TRBV4-2,TGTGCCAGCAGCCAAGATTCCTACGAGCAGTACTTC,CASSQDSYEQYF
many,NA,TRBJ1-3,TRBV29-1,TGCAGCGTTGTTCCTGGGGGGCCTGGAAACACCATATATTTT,CSVVPGGPGNTIYF
medium-sized,NA,TRBJ1-3,TRBV20-1,TGCAGTGCTCGTCCCCCGGGACCGAGGGGGAACACCATATATTTT,CSARPPGPRGNTIYF
medium-sized,NA,TRBJ2-7,TRBV20-1,TGCAGTGGCGTCGGCGTTTCCGAGCAGTACTTC,CSGVGVSEQYF
many,TRBD2,TRBJ2-3,TRBV5-6,TGTGCCAGCAGTCGGGAGGGCAAATCAGATACGCAGTATTTT,CASSREGKSDTQYF
medium-sized,NA,TRBJ2-7,TRBV20-1,TGCAGTGCTAGTGTACGGTCCGAGCAGTACTTC,CSASVRSEQYF
many,TRBD1,TRBJ2-2,TRBV5-1,TGCGCCAGCAGCTTGGGACAGGGGAGTAGCTTTTACACCGGGGAGCTGTTTTTT,CASSLGQGSSFYTGELFF
few,NA,TRBJ2-7,TRBV28,TGTGCCAGCAGTGGACCGGGACTCGGGATCTACGAGCAGTACTTC,CASSGPGLGIYEQYF
NA,TRBD1,TRBJ2-7,TRBV7-8,TGTGCCAGCAGCTTAGAGGGGGCTGGGTACGAGCAGTACTTC,CASSLEGAGYEQYF